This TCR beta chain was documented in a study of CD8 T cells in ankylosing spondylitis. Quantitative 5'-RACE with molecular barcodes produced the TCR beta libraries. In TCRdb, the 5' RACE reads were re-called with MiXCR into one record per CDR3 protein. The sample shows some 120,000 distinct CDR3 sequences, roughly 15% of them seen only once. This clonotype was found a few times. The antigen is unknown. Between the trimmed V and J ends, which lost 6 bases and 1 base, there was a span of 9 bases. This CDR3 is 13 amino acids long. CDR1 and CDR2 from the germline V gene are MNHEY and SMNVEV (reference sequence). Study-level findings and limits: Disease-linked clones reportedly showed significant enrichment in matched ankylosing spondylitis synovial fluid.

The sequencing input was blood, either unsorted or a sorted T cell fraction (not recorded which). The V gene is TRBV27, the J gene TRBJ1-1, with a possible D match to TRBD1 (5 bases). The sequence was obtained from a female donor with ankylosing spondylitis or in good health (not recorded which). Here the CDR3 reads CASRLGPNTEAFF. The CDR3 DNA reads TGTGCCAGCAGGTTGGGACCGAACACTGAAGCTTTCTTT.